Presented here are 22 T cell receptor beta chains from one specimen sequenced in a study of T cell responses to AZD1222 COVID-19 vaccine. Profiled with immunoSEQ multiplex PCR; TCRdb holds only in-frame clones, not every one. In the table there are about 68,000 clones, about nine tenths of which are singletons. Sequences were derived from peripheral blood, sampled on day 0 of AZD1222 vaccination. These receptors were collected from an adult in good health.

V usage is TRBV7-2 and J usage is TRBJ2-3, with D hard to call. Germline CDR1 reads SGHTA; CDR2 reads FQGNSA. CDR3 length: 11 residues. The V and J ends lost 3 bases and 4 bases respectively, with 2 bases between them. CDR3 in DNA: TGTGCCAGCAGCTTCCCAGATACGCAGTATTTT. Its translation: CASSFPDTQYF. The full variable domain, with the rest looked up from reference TRBV7-2 and TRBJ2-3, is GAGVSQSPSNKVTEKGKDVELRCDPISGHTALYWYRQSLGQGLEFLIYFQGNSAPDKSGLPSDRFSAERTGGSVSTLTIQRTQQEDSAVYLCASSFPDTQYFGPGTRLTVL.

The genes are TRBV4-1 and TRBJ2-7; 7 positions agree with TRBD2. Germline V lookup: CDR1 MGHRA, CDR2 YSYEKL. The V gene end was trimmed by 2 bases and the J gene end by 4 bases; junction bases not matched to a gene: 8. This CDR3 comprises 15 residues. The CDR3 DNA is TGCGCCAGCAGCCAAACTCTAGCGGACCTTTACGAGCAGTACTTC. It is translated as CASSQTLADLYEQYF.

J is TRBJ2-5 and V is TRBV5-1; perhaps TRBD2 as D (6 bases). V was pared by 0 bases and J by 2 bases, with 8 bases between. The CDR3 loop spans 14 amino acids. CDR1 and CDR2 from the germline V gene are SGHRS and YFSETQ. DNA of the CDR3: TGCGCCAGCAGCTTGGGGACTACTCAAGAGACCCAGTACTTC. Translating it yields CASSLGTTQETQYF. Full variable domain (missing parts from reference TRBV5-1 and TRBJ2-5): KAGVTQTPRYLIKTRGQQVTLSCSPISGHRSVSWYQQTPGQGLQFLFEYFSETQRNKGNFPGRFSGRQFSNSRSEMNVSTLELGDSALYLCASSLGTTQETQYFGPGTRLLVL.

The CDR3 coding sequence is TGTGCCAGCAGTGTTCCCGCTAGCGGGAGATATACAGATACGCAGTATTTT. Translating gives CASSVPASGRYTDTQYF. V usage is TRBV2 and J usage is TRBJ2-3; 10 bases map to TRBD2. There are 17 residues in the CDR3. Germline CDR1 and CDR2: SNHLY and FYNNEI. V was pared by 4 bases and J by 3 bases, with 10 bases of the junction left unmatched. The full variable domain, rest sourced from reference TRBV2 and TRBJ2-3, is EPEVTQTPSHQVTQMGQEVILRCVPISNHLYFYWYRQILGQKVEFLVSFYNNEISEKSEIFDDQFSVERPDGSNFTLKIRSTKLEDSAMYFCASSVPASGRYTDTQYFGPGTRLTVL.

V gene TRBV7-2 combines with J gene TRBJ2-2; D assignment may be TRBD1 or TRBD2 (5 bases each). Between the trimmed V and J ends, which lost 1 base and 2 bases, there was a span of 8 bases. Germline V gives CDR1 SGHTA, CDR2 FQGNSA. The CDR3 sequence is 15 residues long. DNA for the CDR3: TGTGCCAGCAGCTTAGGAGGGACCAACACCGGGGAGCTGTTTTTT. It specifies CASSLGGTNTGELFF.

The V and J genes are TRBV15 and TRBJ2-7, with D tentatively TRBD1 or TRBD2 (5 bases each). The V end lost 0 bases, the J end lost 3 bases, and 21 bases lay between the germline ends. CDR3 length equals 18 residues. The germline gives CDR1 LNHNV, CDR2 YYDKDF (reference sequence). The CDR3 protein is CATSRERAAFGTFYEQYF. The CDR3 DNA follows: TGTGCCACCAGCAGAGAAAGGGCGGCGTTTGGGACCTTCTACGAGCAGTACTTC.

The chain is built from TRBV7-9 and TRBJ2-2; the D gene is possibly TRBD1 (6 bases). CDR3 size: 14 residues. Germline V gives CDR1 SEHNR, CDR2 FQNEAQ (reference sequence). The ends were cut back, 10 bases at V and 1 base at J, with 13 bases in the middle. CDR3 amino acids: CAITTGKNTGELFF. CDR3 coding DNA: TGTGCCATTACGACAGGAAAGAACACCGGGGAGCTGTTTTTT.

This clone was seen a handful of times. The gene calls are TRBV4-2 and TRBJ1-2; 8 nucleotides align to TRBD1. Germline V gene data show CDR1 as LGHNA and CDR2 as YNFKEQ. This CDR3 contains 17 residues. The J segment lost 2 bases and the V segment lost 2 bases, leaving 10 bases of the junction unmatched. As DNA, the CDR3 is TGTGCCAGCAGCCAAACCGTGACAGGGGCGGAAAACTATGGCTACACCTTC. It translates to CASSQTVTGAENYGYTF.

This chain joins TRBV10-3 and TRBJ1-2; D not resolved. Germline assignment: CDR1 ENHRY and CDR2 SYGVKD. The CDR3 length is 15 residues. Deletions cut 0 bases from V and 8 bases from J, with 16 bases between. The CDR3 DNA follows: TGTGCCATCAGTGAGTCCCTGTATGGGGTCGAGGGCTACACCTTC. Translated: CAISESLYGVEGYTF.

The gene calls are TRBV27 and TRBJ1-5; a weak D match, TRBD1 (5 bases). Germline CDR1 is MNHEY and CDR2 is SMNVEV (reference sequence). There are 14 residues in the CDR3. Trimming removed 3 bases at V and 3 bases at J, with 9 bases between. The CDR3 nucleotides read TGTGCCAGCAGTTTGACAGCTCCCAATCAGCCCCAGCATTTT. Its protein is CASSLTAPNQPQHF.

V and J are TRBV7-9 and TRBJ2-5; 14 bases are shared with TRBD2. CDR1 is SEHNR and CDR2 is FQNEAQ in the germline V gene (reference sequence). CDR3 length: 18 amino acids. Trimming cost V 2 bases and J 4 bases; bases outside gene matches: 9. The CDR3, as DNA: TGTGCCAGCAGCTTATACATGGGACTAGCGGGAGCGCGAGAGACCCAGTACTTC. It is translated as CASSLYMGLAGARETQYF.

The gene calls are TRBV6-5 and TRBJ2-1; unclear D gene. This CDR3 contains 15 residues. Trimming pared 5 bases from V and 0 bases from J, leaving 11 bases between. Germline CDR1 is MNHEY and CDR2 is SVGAGI. CDR3 loop: CASSPFTSSYNEQFF. In nucleotides, the CDR3 is TGTGCCAGCAGTCCGTTCACAAGCTCCTACAATGAGCAGTTCTTC.

The J gene is TRBJ1-1, the V gene TRBV19; D remains ambiguous. Per the germline V gene, CDR1 is LNHDA and CDR2 is SQIVND (reference sequence). This CDR3 is 14 amino acids long. Trimming removed 5 bases from V and 0 bases from J, with 10 bases in between. The CDR3 bases are TGTGCCAGTAGTGCCCGGGATTTGAACACTGAAGCTTTCTTT. This gives the protein CASSARDLNTEAFF.

The chain employs TRBV5-5 and TRBJ1-6; D is unclear. Germline CDR1 and CDR2: SGHKS and YYEKEE (reference sequence). The CDR3 is made up of 15 amino acids. V lost 4 bases and J 5 bases, leaving 13 bases between the germline ends. CDR3 protein: CASSRSPRDNSPLHF. The CDR3 nucleotides read TGTGCCAGCAGCCGATCTCCTAGGGATAATTCACCCCTCCACTTT.

The V gene is TRBV15, the J gene TRBJ1-2; a possible D gene is TRBD1 (5 bases). Germline V gene sequence: CDR1 LNHNV, CDR2 YYDKDF (reference sequence). This CDR3 region has 13 residues. The germline V and J ends were trimmed by 0 bases and 3 bases, with 5 bases remaining between them. CDR3 region: CATSRDRDYGYTF. CDR3 nucleotides: TGTGCCACCAGCAGAGACAGGGACTATGGCTACACCTTC.

About this clone: This sample also contains other DNA sequences that code for the same CDR3. CDR3 DNA sequence: TGTGCCAGCAGCTTGCTTAGAGGGGACAATCAGCCCCAGCATTTT. As protein: CASSLLRGDNQPQHF. The chain combines TRBV5-5 with TRBJ1-5, with D perhaps matching TRBD1 (5 bases). Germline loops: CDR1 SGHKS, CDR2 YYEKEE (reference sequence). Trimming stripped 1 base from V and 3 bases from J, with 11 bases between. This CDR3 is built from 15 residues.

This clone was seen a handful of times. This chain links TRBV19 with TRBJ2-7, with D perhaps TRBD1 (5 bases). The CDR3 contains 13 residues. V lost 5 bases and J lost 3, with 11 bases in between. In germline, CDR1 is LNHDA, CDR2 SQIVND (reference sequence). The chain's CDR3 is CASSGQHVYEQYF. Here the CDR3 DNA reads TGTGCCAGTAGTGGACAACACGTCTACGAGCAGTACTTC.

The gene calls are TRBV7-2 and TRBJ1-5, with a weak D call TRBD1 (6 bases). In germline, CDR1 is SGHTA, CDR2 FQGNSA. The CDR3 is 15 amino acids. V was pared by 5 bases and J by 0 bases, with 11 bases between. DNA for the CDR3: TGTGCCAGCAGCGTGACAGGAAATAGCAATCAGCCCCAGCATTTT. Amino acid sequence: CASSVTGNSNQPQHF. Complete variable domain (other parts from reference TRBV7-2 and TRBJ1-5): GAGVSQSPSNKVTEKGKDVELRCDPISGHTALYWYRQSLGQGLEFLIYFQGNSAPDKSGLPSDRFSAERTGGSVSTLTIQRTQQEDSAVYLCASSVTGNSNQPQHFGDGTRLSIL.

V usage is TRBV2 and J usage is TRBJ1-5; D may be TRBD1 (5 bases). Germline V gives CDR1 SNHLY, CDR2 FYNNEI. Trimming pared 4 bases from V and 0 bases from J, leaving 16 bases between. The CDR3 consists of 17 residues. CDR3 DNA sequence: TGTGCCAGCAGTGTTATTGAGGGGAGTCCTAGCAATCAGCCCCAGCATTTT. Translated, it gives CASSVIEGSPSNQPQHF.

V and J are TRBV4-3 and TRBJ2-1, with D tentatively TRBD2 (5 bases). The CDR3 consists of 17 residues. The germline gives CDR1 LGHNA, CDR2 YSLEER. Trimming pared 1 base from V and 8 bases from J, leaving 21 bases between. CDR3: CASSQGSEDFLLYEQFF. DNA for the CDR3: TGCGCCAGCAGCCAAGGATCTGAGGACTTCCTTTTGTATGAGCAGTTCTTC.

This chain links TRBV3-1 (or the pseudogene TRBV3-2) with TRBJ2-3, with TRBD1 matching over 9 bases. The CDR3 totals 15 residues. Trimming cost V 3 bases and J 3 bases; bases outside gene matches: 4. CDR1 and CDR2 from the germline V gene are LGHDT and YNNKEL (reference sequence). CDR3 sequence: CASSQEGTGTDTQYF. As DNA, the CDR3 is TGTGCCAGCAGCCAGGAAGGGACAGGGACAGATACGCAGTATTTT.

V usage is TRBV11-3 and J usage is TRBJ2-1; D not certain. Germline V lookup: CDR1 SGHNT, CDR2 YENEEA. The germline V and J ends were trimmed by 6 bases and 3 bases, with 9 bases remaining between them. The CDR3 is made up of 13 amino acids. The CDR3 loop reads CASSLTNYNEQFF. In DNA, the CDR3 is TGTGCCAGCAGTCTGACAAACTACAATGAGCAGTTCTTC. The variable domain in full, completed from reference TRBV11-3 and TRBJ2-1, reads EAGVVQSPRYKIIEKKQPVAFWCNPISGHNTLYWYLQNLGQGPELLIRYENEEAVDDSQLPKDRFSAERLKGVDSTLKIQPAELGDSAVYLCASSLTNYNEQFFGPGTRLTVL.